What follows are 31 T cell receptor beta chains derived from one specimen sequenced in a study of CD8+ T cells in alopecia areata. cDNA reverse transcribed from extracted RNA served as the sequencing template. Measured with immunoSEQ multiplex PCR; TCRdb has only the in-frame clones, and not every one. The table has about 12,000 clones, roughly 56% seen once. Lesional scalp punch biopsies and peripheral blood came from alopecia areata patients. Sequencing was performed on skin. The source of these receptors is a human donor with alopecia areata.

The chain carries TRBV11-3 and TRBJ2-5; 7 bases are shared with TRBD1. This CDR3 region has 14 residues. CDR1 and CDR2 from the germline V gene are SGHNT and YENEEA. V gave up 4 bases and J gave up 3 bases; unmatched junction bases: 5. The CDR3 bases are TGTGCCAGCAGCTCCGGGACAGCTGAAGAGACCCAGTACTTC. Its protein product is CASSSGTAEETQYF.

The rearrangement uses TRBV10-3 and TRBJ2-7; maybe TRBD1 (6 bases). Germline V CDR1 and CDR2: ENHRY, SYGVKD. The CDR3 sequence is 18 residues long. V lost 0 bases and J 4 bases, leaving 22 bases between the germline ends. CDR3 residues: CAISESNLLGARNYEQYF. Here the CDR3 DNA reads TGTGCCATCAGTGAGTCGAATCTGCTGGGGGCGCGAAATTACGAGCAGTACTTC.

This clone came up a few times. CDR3 residues: CASSPGLAFTDTQYF. In nucleotides, the CDR3 is TGTGCCAGCAGCCCGGGACTAGCGTTCACAGATACGCAGTATTTT. The chain joins TRBV6-1 to TRBJ2-3; TRBD2 matches at 10 bases. The CDR3 extends over 15 amino acids. Per germline, CDR1 MNHNS and CDR2 SASEGT. The ends lost 6 bases at V and 2 bases at J; junction bases unmatched: 5.

This chain joins TRBV2 and TRBJ1-1, with D possibly being TRBD1 (5 bases). Germline V lookup: CDR1 SNHLY, CDR2 FYNNEI. CDR3 length: 14 amino acids. Trimming removed 8 bases from V and 5 bases from J, with 18 bases in between. In DNA form, the CDR3 reads TGTGCCAGCGAGGGGCTTTCGAGGCCTACTGAAGCTTTCTTT. This codes for CASEGLSRPTEAFF.

Comments on this clone: The same CDR3 is also encoded by other DNA sequences in this sample. CDR3 amino acids: CASSYSGGEAFF. CDR3 sequence (DNA): TGTGCCAGCAGTTACTCTGGGGGAGAAGCTTTCTTT. The chain joins TRBV6-5 to TRBJ1-1; tentatively, D is TRBD1 (5 bases). V lost 0 bases to trimming and J lost 8 bases, with 7 bases between them. The CDR3 is made up of 12 amino acids. Germline loops: CDR1 MNHEY, CDR2 SVGAGI.

About this clone itself: It is unclear where the CDR3 begins or ends on the DNA, so no DNA is shown, and the CDR3 is as TCRdb lists it. V and J are TRBV28 and TRBJ2-7. The CDR3 is 13 residues long, counting both termini. Germline V gene data show CDR1 as MDHEN and CDR2 as SYDVKM. CDR3 sequence reads: CASSFGAGSTPYF.

The rearrangement joins TRBV7-2 to TRBJ2-7; TRBD1 aligns across 10 bases. Unmatched junction bases numbered 6, after V lost 1 base and J lost 3 bases. The CDR3 loop spans 16 amino acids. In germline, CDR1 is SGHTA, CDR2 FQGNSA. CDR3 protein: CASSLVSGQGGYEQYF. CDR3 bases: TGTGCCAGCAGCTTAGTTTCCGGACAGGGGGGCTACGAGCAGTACTTC.

The genes are TRBV6-5 and TRBJ2-7; the match to TRBD2 covers 9 bases. V lost 2 bases and J lost 2; bases outside the gene matches: 7. The length of the CDR3 is 16 residues. Germline values: CDR1 MNHEY, CDR2 SVGAGI. CDR3 bases: TGTGCCAGCAGTTACACCGGGACTAGCCTAACCTACGAGCAGTACTTC. Translating gives CASSYTGTSLTYEQYF.

The chain joins TRBV2 to TRBJ2-7, with TRBD2 matching over 13 bases. Germline-derived CDR1 and CDR2 are SNHLY and FYNNEI. The V segment lost 4 bases and the J segment 3 bases; nucleotides outside the gene matches: 3. The CDR3 runs to 15 residues. The chain's CDR3 is CASSGRLAGGYEQYF. The CDR3 DNA is TGTGCCAGCAGTGGCCGACTAGCGGGAGGCTACGAGCAGTACTTC.

The CDR3 DNA reads as TGTGCCAGCAGCTCGGCCGGGACCCGCGGCACAGATACGCAGTATTTT. It encodes CASSSAGTRGTDTQYF. This chain joins TRBV7-2 and TRBJ2-3; D assignment may be TRBD1 or TRBD2 (5 bases each). The V gene lost 4 bases and the J gene lost 1 base, with 15 bases spanning the gap. The CDR3 sequence is 16 residues long. Germline V gives CDR1 SGHTA, CDR2 FQGNSA.

Details on this clone: Within the sample, other DNA sequences also encode this same CDR3. The chain joins TRBV28 to TRBJ1-5, with D unclear. Trimming cost V 4 bases and J 4 bases, with 8 bases left between them. The CDR3 totals 13 residues. CDR1 and CDR2 (germline): MDHEN, SYDVKM. Here the CDR3 reads CASSWGDNQPQHF. The CDR3 nucleotides read TGTGCCAGCAGTTGGGGAGATAATCAGCCCCAGCATTTT.

V is TRBV27 and J is TRBJ2-7, with D perhaps matching TRBD2 (5 bases). The CDR3 loop spans 15 amino acids. V dropped 2 bases and J dropped 0 bases, with 11 bases sitting between them. Germline V gene lookup returns CDR1 MNHEY and CDR2 SMNVEV (reference sequence). As DNA, the CDR3 is TGTGCCAGCAGTTTAGGAGGCGGATACTCCTACGAGCAGTACTTC. This encodes CASSLGGGYSYEQYF.

DNA for the CDR3: TGTGCCAGCAGCTTAGTTCAGGGGGCTCTGGGAGAGCAGTACTTC. This codes for CASSLVQGALGEQYF. This chain links TRBV7-2 with TRBJ2-7; 8 bases agree with TRBD1. V was clipped by 1 base and J by 7 bases; unmatched bases: 9. CDR1 SGHTA and CDR2 FQGNSA come from the germline V gene. This CDR3 is 15 amino acids long.

The V call is TRBV4-3, the J call TRBJ2-3; no clear D. Germline V gene data show CDR1 as LGHNA and CDR2 as YSLEER. The CDR3 length is 14 residues. The ends were cut back, 1 base at V and 1 base at J, with 6 bases in the middle. DNA for the CDR3: TGCGCCAGCAGCCAAGGGTCGGGCACAGATACGCAGTATTTT. Amino acid sequence: CASSQGSGTDTQYF.

This rearrangement joins TRBV7-8 to TRBJ2-7; TRBD2 matches at 9 bases. CDR3 length equals 16 residues. The germline V gene encodes CDR1 SGHVS and CDR2 FQNEAQ. V was clipped by 4 bases and J by 0 bases; unmatched bases: 7. The CDR3 DNA follows: TGTGCCAGCAGCTCAAGACTAGCGGACAGCTCCTACGAGCAGTACTTC. As protein: CASSSRLADSSYEQYF.

This chain connects TRBV2 to TRBJ2-5; D is tentatively TRBD1 or TRBD2 (5 bases each). The DNA end is more similar to TRBJ2-7, so the J call may be wrong. The CDR3 has 13 amino acids. CDR1 is SNHLY and CDR2 is FYNNEI in the germline V gene. For the CDR3, the DNA is TGTGCCAGCAGTGGGGACGGGTTCTACGAGCAGTACTTC. This gives the protein CASSGDGFYEQYF.

The V and J genes are TRBV11-2 and TRBJ2-1; 7 nucleotides align to TRBD1. Trimming at V came to 3 bases and at J to 3 bases, leaving 11 bases not matched to a gene. This CDR3 spans 17 amino acids. Germline V lookup: CDR1 SGHAT, CDR2 FQNNGV. The CDR3 sequence is CASSFRDSSFSYNEQFF. CDR3 sequence (DNA): TGTGCCAGCAGCTTCCGGGACAGCTCATTTAGCTACAATGAGCAGTTCTTC.

The table lists this clone with a few counts. The chain recombines TRBV6-5 with TRBJ1-1; D is perhaps TRBD1 (5 bases). CDR1 and CDR2 from the germline V gene are MNHEY and SVGAGI. CDR3 length equals 13 residues. V lost 6 bases to trimming and J lost 6 bases, with 14 bases between them. As DNA, the CDR3 is TGTGCCAGCAGGAGAACAGGTTCCCCTGAAGCTTTCTTT. Amino acid sequence: CASRRTGSPEAFF.

This clone was recorded once. The V gene is TRBV2, the J gene TRBJ2-2; TRBD1 aligns across 10 bases. The germline CDR1 and CDR2 sequences are SNHLY and FYNNEI. V trimming: 6 bases; J trimming: 1 base; junction bases outside the gene matches: 2. The CDR3 contains 15 residues. The CDR3 nucleotides are TGTGCCAGCAGGGGACAGGGGAGGAACACCGGGGAGCTGTTTTTT. Its protein product is CASRGQGRNTGELFF.

The chain couples TRBV6-1 to TRBJ2-3; D remains ambiguous. The V gene lost 4 bases and the J gene lost 5 bases, with 13 bases spanning the gap. Germline V gene sequence: CDR1 MNHNS, CDR2 SASEGT. This CDR3 is built from 14 residues. CDR3 in amino acids: CASSVHLGEDTQYF. In DNA, the CDR3 is TGTGCCAGCAGTGTGCACCTTGGCGAAGATACGCAGTATTTT.

The genes are TRBV14 and TRBJ1-2; 7 bases match TRBD1. The CDR3 has 14 amino acids. CDR1 and CDR2 (germline): SGHDN, FVKESK. The trim removed 6 bases at V and 2 bases at J, leaving 6 bases unmatched. This CDR3 reads CASRPGQSNYGYTF. CDR3 nucleotides: TGTGCCAGCAGACCGGGACAGTCGAACTATGGCTACACCTTC.

The V gene is TRBV11-2, the J gene TRBJ1-1; D remains ambiguous. This CDR3 spans 13 amino acids. The V gene lost 5 bases and the J gene lost 4 bases, with 11 bases spanning the gap. Germline CDR1 is SGHAT and CDR2 is FQNNGV. The CDR3 DNA reads TGTGCCAGCAGCCTAATTTTGCGCACTGAAGCTTTCTTT. Amino acid sequence: CASSLILRTEAFF.

The chain employs TRBV4-1 and TRBJ2-5; TRBD1 matches 7 bases. The CDR3 runs 16 residues. V was pared by 5 bases and J by 5 bases, with 14 bases of the junction left unmatched. Germline lookup yields CDR1 MGHRA and CDR2 YSYEKL. DNA of the CDR3: TGCGCCAGCAGCTTTCGCGAAGGGGGCTTTCTCGAGACCCAGTACTTC. This translates into CASSFREGGFLETQYF.

CDR3 DNA sequence: TGTGCCAGCTGGCGACTAGCGGGCTCCTACGAGCAGTACTTC. Translation gives CASWRLAGSYEQYF. The chain has TRBV27 and TRBJ2-7; 10 nucleotides align to TRBD2. The CDR3 has 14 amino acids. V dropped 8 bases and J dropped 0; count of bases not matched to a gene: 4. Germline assignment: CDR1 MNHEY and CDR2 SMNVEV (reference sequence).

This clone is large in the sample. The rearrangement joins TRBV2 to TRBJ2-7, with D perhaps matching TRBD2 (6 bases). Per germline, CDR1 SNHLY and CDR2 FYNNEI. This CDR3 is 14 amino acids long. V was cut by 4 bases and J by 6 bases, with 16 bases left in between. The CDR3 loop is CASSVDLATGEQYF. CDR3 bases: TGTGCCAGCAGTGTCGATCTAGCGACTGGCGAGCAGTACTTC.

This clone was counted a few times. The J gene is TRBJ1-2, the V gene TRBV7-2; D call uncertain. Trimming shortened V by 1 base and J by 8 bases, and 8 bases separated the two germline ends. The CDR3 covers 12 residues. The germline V gene encodes CDR1 SGHTA and CDR2 FQGNSA. CDR3: CASSLVPGGYTF. CDR3 DNA sequence: TGTGCCAGCAGCTTAGTGCCCGGGGGCTACACCTTC.

V usage is TRBV5-6 and J usage is TRBJ2-7; D is unclear. Trimming removed 0 bases from V and 3 bases from J, with 13 bases in between. Germline loops: CDR1 SGHDT, CDR2 YYEEEE. CDR3 length equals 15 residues. The CDR3 loop reads CASSLVGPFIYEQYF. The CDR3 bases are TGTGCCAGCAGCTTGGTCGGCCCCTTCATCTACGAGCAGTACTTC.

The chain has TRBV7-2 and TRBJ1-5, with 7 bases lining up with TRBD1. The V and J ends lost 2 bases and 5 bases, in that order; junction bases with no gene match: 6. This CDR3 is 15 amino acids long. Germline V gene data show CDR1 as SGHTA and CDR2 as FQGNSA. This CDR3 is CASSLRAGTDQPQHF. CDR3 DNA sequence: TGTGCCAGCAGCTTAAGAGCAGGGACAGATCAGCCCCAGCATTTT.

V gene TRBV11-2 combines with J gene TRBJ2-2; TRBD1 is a possible D gene (5 bases). In germline, CDR1 is SGHAT, CDR2 FQNNGV. The length of the CDR3 is 13 residues. V was cut by 6 bases and J by 6 bases, with 11 bases left in between. The CDR3 protein is CASRIDSAGELFF. CDR3 DNA sequence: TGTGCCAGCAGGATCGACAGCGCCGGGGAGCTGTTTTTT.

This clone was observed a few times. This sequence joins TRBV18 and TRBJ1-1; D is unclear. V was shortened by 1 base and J by 1 base, with 4 bases between the two germline ends. Germline lookup yields CDR1 KGHSH and CDR2 LQKENI. CDR3 length: 13 amino acids. CDR3 in amino acids: CASSPHKNTEAFF. In nucleotides, the CDR3 is TGTGCCAGCTCACCACACAAGAACACTGAAGCTTTCTTT.

The gene calls are TRBV27 and TRBJ1-5; 7 bases are a match to TRBD1. The CDR3 contains 14 residues. Per germline, CDR1 MNHEY and CDR2 SMNVEV (reference sequence). The J segment lost 4 bases and the V segment lost 2 bases, leaving 2 bases of the junction unmatched. The CDR3 DNA sequence: TGTGCCAGCAGTTTACGACAGGGTAATCAGCCCCAGCATTTT. Translated, it gives CASSLRQGNQPQHF.